A single sample gave rise to the 27 T cell receptor beta chains below, sequenced in a study of vaccination and CD4 T cells after COVID-19. Sample treatment: roughly 10-day PBMC culture with coronavirus spike peptide pools or control peptides (ViraFEST assay). An Oncomine TCR Beta short-read assay was used to sequence the DNA from cultured CD4+ T cells. TCRdb recomputed calls from the PCR reads with MiXCR, one row per CDR3 protein. The profile covers about 5,200 distinct CDR3 sequences, with 40% appearing a single time and almost 35% taken by the ten largest. These receptors have no known antigen. The sample comprised CD4+ T cells from blood, cultured in vitro. The receptors were sampled from a human donor who had recovered from COVID-19.

This clonotype was counted between two and nine times. The chain links TRBV11-2 to TRBJ2-1; tentative D call: TRBD2 (7 bases). Germline loops: CDR1 SGHAT, CDR2 FQNNGV. V was cut by 6 bases and J by 2 bases, with 11 bases left in between. The CDR3 sequence is 14 residues long. The CDR3 loop reads CASRRGGPYNEQFF. The CDR3 bases are TGTGCCAGCAGAAGGGGGGGGCCCTACAATGAGCAGTTCTTC.

This clonotype was seen only a few times. V usage is TRBV30 and J usage is TRBJ2-7; 7 bases agree with TRBD1. CDR1 is GTSNPN and CDR2 is SVGIG in the germline V gene (reference sequence). V dropped 8 bases and J dropped 5; count of bases not matched to a gene: 6. The CDR3 totals 11 residues. The CDR3 here is CAQNRGDEQYF. For the CDR3, the DNA is TGTGCCCAAAACAGGGGAGACGAGCAGTACTTC.

This clonotype was seen a handful of times. V gene TRBV20-1 combines with J gene TRBJ2-5, with 7 positions matching TRBD2. The CDR3 is 13 amino acids. Germline lookup yields CDR1 DFQATT and CDR2 SNEGSKA (reference sequence). Trimming took 4 bases from V and 4 from J; bases not matched to a gene: 6. The CDR3 coding sequence is TGCAGTGCTACAAGACTAGCTAGAGAGACCCAGTACTTC. Protein product: CSATRLARETQYF.

The rearrangement uses TRBV9 and TRBJ2-3; tentatively, D is TRBD1 (6 bases). Trimming removed 4 bases from V and 6 bases from J, with 18 bases in between. Germline-derived CDR1 and CDR2 are SGDLS and YYNGEE. The CDR3 is 15 residues long. In nucleotides, the CDR3 is TGTGCCAGCAGCTTAAGGGACACCATGGCGGATACGCAGTATTTT. It codes for CASSLRDTMADTQYF. The variable domain in full, completed from reference TRBV9 and TRBJ2-3, reads DSGVTQTPKHLITATGQRVTLRCSPRSGDLSVYWYQQSLDQGLQFLIQYYNGEERAKGNILERFSAQQFPDLHSELNLSSLELGDSALYFCASSLRDTMADTQYFGPGTRLTVL.

There are a few counts of this clonotype. The chain carries TRBV15 and TRBJ2-4; TRBD1 agrees at 7 bases. The CDR3 runs to 17 residues. Germline values: CDR1 LNHNV, CDR2 YYDKDF (reference sequence). The junction had 9 bases not matched to a gene; V was cut back by 1 base and J by 3 bases. The CDR3 protein is CATSRVWGTVIKNIQYF. As DNA, the CDR3 is TGTGCCACCAGCAGAGTTTGGGGGACAGTTATCAAAAACATTCAGTACTTC.

The chain combines TRBV20-1 with TRBJ2-5; 12 nucleotides align to TRBD2. Germline V gene sequence: CDR1 DFQATT, CDR2 SNEGSKA (reference sequence). This CDR3 is 17 amino acids long. V gave up 1 base and J gave up 1 base; unmatched junction bases: 7. The CDR3 sequence: CSARGGLAGPPQETQYF. The CDR3 coding sequence is TGCAGTGCTAGAGGTGGACTAGCGGGACCACCCCAAGAGACCCAGTACTTC.

This chain links TRBV20-1 with TRBJ1-5; D is ambiguous. The CDR3 length is 12 residues. The germline V gene encodes CDR1 DFQATT and CDR2 SNEGSKA (reference sequence). The V and J ends lost 2 bases and 9 bases respectively, with 11 bases between them. CDR3 loop: CSARIPAGPQHF. The CDR3 DNA is TGCAGTGCTAGAATACCCGCTGGGCCCCAGCATTTT.

A word on this clonotype: One junction end does not reproduce the germline sequence, and a read error may be involved. The chain is built from TRBV7-3 and TRBJ2-1; 8 nucleotides agree with TRBD2. Germline V lookup: CDR1 SGHTA, CDR2 FQGTGA. The CDR3 totals 16 residues. The CDR3 is CASSVTPSGLYNEQFF. The CDR3 coding sequence is TGTGCCAGCAGCGTAACACCTAGCGGGCTTTACAATGAGCAGTTCTTC. The full variable domain, in which reference TRBV7-3 and TRBJ2-1 provide the parts outside the CDR3, is GAGVSQTPSNKVTEKGKYVELRCDPISGHTALYWYRQSLGQGPEFLIYFQGTGAADDSGLPNDRFFAVRPEGSVSTLKIQRTERGDSAVYLCASSVTPSGLYNEQFFGPGTRLTVL.

This chain joins TRBV12-5 and TRBJ2-3; D is uncertain. The CDR3 extends over 14 amino acids. Trimming cost V 4 bases and J 0 bases, with 8 bases left between them. Germline V gene lookup returns CDR1 LGHNT and CDR2 FRNRAP. The CDR3: CASGSSDSTDTQYF. CDR3 DNA: TGTGCTAGTGGTTCCTCGGACAGCACAGATACGCAGTATTTT.

This sequence joins TRBV11-2 and TRBJ2-5; D is possibly TRBD1 (6 bases). The CDR3 is 14 amino acids. V was pared by 6 bases and J by 7 bases, with 18 bases between. CDR1 and CDR2 from the germline V gene are SGHAT and FQNNGV. As DNA, the CDR3 is TGTGCCAGCAGTTCCACACACAGGGTCGGGACCCAGTACTTC. This gives the protein CASSSTHRVGTQYF.

The rearrangement uses TRBV7-8 and TRBJ2-5, with TRBD2 matching over 13 bases. Germline V gene lookup returns CDR1 SGHVS and CDR2 FQNEAQ. The CDR3 totals 21 residues. V lost 5 bases, J lost 2 bases, and 20 bases stayed unmatched. CDR3 in DNA: TGTGCCAGCAGCCCCCTGCGGATCCCCTCAAGACTAGCGGGGGGACAAGAGACCCAGTACTTC. This sequence encodes CASSPLRIPSRLAGGQETQYF.

The chain has TRBV7-2 and TRBJ2-2; no firm D call. Germline V CDR1 and CDR2: SGHTA, FQGNSA. The CDR3 length is 14 residues. V lost 10 bases to trimming and J lost 7 bases, with 19 bases between them. This chain's CDR3 is CANLAEDGYGELFF. The CDR3 DNA reads TGTGCCAACCTCGCCGAAGACGGCTACGGGGAGCTGTTTTTT. The full variable domain, its missing parts supplied by reference TRBV7-2 and TRBJ2-2, is GAGVSQSPSNKVTEKGKDVELRCDPISGHTALYWYRQSLGQGLEFLIYFQGNSAPDKSGLPSDRFSAERTGGSVSTLTIQRTQQEDSAVYLCANLAEDGYGELFFGEGSRLTVL.

CDR3 protein: CASTLGGTGGNEQFF. The CDR3 nucleotides read TGTGCCAGCACCCTGGGGGGCACGGGTGGCAATGAGCAGTTCTTC. This chain connects TRBV28 to TRBJ2-1, with D perhaps TRBD1 or TRBD2 (6 bases each). Germline V lookup: CDR1 MDHEN, CDR2 SYDVKM. The CDR3 covers 15 residues. The V end was cut by 7 bases, the J end by 6 bases, with 19 bases between.

By share of the sample, this clonotype is large (0.1 to 1%). This rearrangement joins TRBV6-5 to TRBJ1-2; no firm D call. CDR1 is MNHEY and CDR2 is SVGAGI in the germline V gene. The CDR3 is 14 amino acids. The V gene lost 2 bases and the J gene lost 8 bases, with 15 bases spanning the gap. The CDR3 reads CASSYGLTPEGYTF. CDR3 bases: TGTGCCAGCAGTTACGGGCTGACCCCTGAAGGCTACACCTTC.

The chain is built from TRBV18 and TRBJ2-5, with no clear D. V was trimmed by 0 bases and J by 1 base, leaving 3 bases between them. The CDR3 runs 13 residues. Germline V gives CDR1 KGHSH, CDR2 LQKENI. Written as DNA, the CDR3 is TGTGCCAGCTCACCACCGACCCAAGAGACCCAGTACTTC. Protein sequence: CASSPPTQETQYF.

This clonotype was detected only a few times. This rearrangement joins TRBV7-3 to TRBJ2-2; D is unclear. The CDR3 has 14 amino acids. The V end was cut by 2 bases, the J end by 4 bases, with 8 bases between. Looked up from germline, CDR1 is SGHTA and CDR2 is FQGTGA. This CDR3 is CASSLRGGTGELFF. In DNA form, the CDR3 reads TGTGCCAGCAGCTTACGTGGTGGCACCGGGGAGCTGTTTTTT.

The chain has TRBV20-1 and TRBJ1-6; D might be TRBD1 (5 bases). CDR1 is DFQATT, CDR2 SNEGSKA, per germline (reference sequence). The V gene lost 6 bases and the J gene lost 8 bases, with 14 bases spanning the gap. The CDR3 totals 13 residues. The CDR3 is CSATEGLDSPLHF. In nucleotides, the CDR3 is TGCAGTGCGACCGAGGGGCTTGATTCACCCCTCCACTTT.

The gene calls are TRBV20-1 and TRBJ2-5; possibly TRBD2 for D (5 bases). Germline V gives CDR1 DFQATT, CDR2 SNEGSKA (reference sequence). The V end lost 2 bases, the J end lost 4 bases, and 11 bases lay between the germline ends. CDR3 length equals 13 residues. DNA for the CDR3: TGCAGTGCTAGACGGGGAGCAGGAGAGACCCAGTACTTC. Its protein product is CSARRGAGETQYF.

The V and J genes are TRBV20-1 and TRBJ2-1, with 7 bases identical to TRBD2. V trimming: 0 bases; J trimming: 2 bases; junction bases outside the gene matches: 16. CDR3 length equals 19 residues. Per germline, CDR1 DFQATT and CDR2 SNEGSKA (reference sequence). CDR3: CSARDLRGGGGAAYNEQFF. The CDR3 coding sequence is TGCAGTGCTAGAGATTTGAGGGGTGGGGGGGGAGCCGCCTACAATGAGCAGTTCTTC.

This chain connects TRBV4-1 to TRBJ2-3; no reliable D call. The CDR3 runs to 16 residues. Germline CDR1 and CDR2: MGHRA and YSYEKL. V was trimmed by 1 base and J by 2 bases, leaving 13 bases between them. The CDR3 loop reads CASSQVDLVVTDTQYF. DNA of the CDR3: TGCGCCAGCAGCCAAGTCGACCTGGTTGTCACAGATACGCAGTATTTT.

This clonotype was seen once. The chain links TRBV18 to TRBJ2-7, with no clear D. Trimming left V 3 bases short and J 4 bases short, with 13 bases between. The CDR3 runs 14 residues. CDR1 is KGHSH, CDR2 LQKENI, per germline. CDR3 in amino acids: CASSPVSLSYEQYF. CDR3 nucleotides: TGTGCCAGCTCACCGGTCAGCCTTTCTTACGAGCAGTACTTC.

The rearrangement uses TRBV7-3 and TRBJ2-1, with 7 positions matching TRBD1. J was trimmed by 9 bases and V by 4 bases; bases with no gene match: 6. CDR1 SGHTA and CDR2 FQGTGA come from the germline V gene. This CDR3 has 13 residues. The CDR3 spells CASSSQTGSEQFF. In DNA form, the CDR3 reads TGTGCCAGCAGCTCCCAGACAGGGAGTGAGCAGTTCTTC.

The chain links TRBV5-1 to TRBJ2-7, with D perhaps matching TRBD1 (5 bases). Trimming shortened V by 1 base and J by 1 base, and 15 bases separated the two germline ends. Germline V gene sequence: CDR1 SGHRS, CDR2 YFSETQ. The CDR3 is made up of 16 amino acids. In DNA, the CDR3 is TGCGCCAGCAGCTTGCAATCCTCAGGGATTTCCTACGAGCAGTACTTC. This sequence encodes CASSLQSSGISYEQYF. The variable domain in full, completed from reference TRBV5-1 and TRBJ2-7, reads KAGVTQTPRYLIKTRGQQVTLSCSPISGHRSVSWYQQTPGQGLQFLFEYFSETQRNKGNFPGRFSGRQFSNSRSEMNVSTLELGDSALYLCASSLQSSGISYEQYFGPGTRLTVT.

The table lists this clonotype with a count of one. The rearrangement uses TRBV6-1 and TRBJ2-7; 8 bases align to TRBD1. Germline CDR1 MNHNS, CDR2 SASEGT. This CDR3 has 14 residues. Trimming removed 7 bases from V and 2 bases from J; junction bases left unmatched: 7. The CDR3 reads CASNTGGRPYEQYF. The CDR3 DNA reads TGTGCCAGCAACACAGGGGGGAGACCCTACGAGCAGTACTTC.

This clonotype has just a few counts. The chain employs TRBV10-3 and TRBJ2-7; TRBD2 agrees at 9 bases. V was clipped by 4 bases and J by 3 bases; unmatched bases: 7. The CDR3 runs 15 residues. Germline CDR1 ENHRY, CDR2 SYGVKD. The CDR3 bases are TGTGCCATCAGTGCGGGAGTAGCGGGGGTCTACGAGCAGTACTTC. Its translation is CAISAGVAGVYEQYF.

This chain joins TRBV20-1 and TRBJ1-2; maybe TRBD1 (5 bases). V was shortened by 1 base and J by 7 bases, with 10 bases between the two germline ends. CDR3 length equals 12 residues. Germline V gives CDR1 DFQATT, CDR2 SNEGSKA (reference sequence). The CDR3, as DNA: TGCAGTGCTAGAGCAGGGCAGGGTGGCTACACCTTC. It specifies CSARAGQGGYTF.

This chain links TRBV5-8 with TRBJ2-7; D is possibly TRBD1 (6 bases). The CDR3 covers 17 residues. V was pared by 0 bases and J by 3 bases, with 19 bases between. The V gene's germline CDR1 is SGHTS and CDR2 YDEGEE. In DNA form, the CDR3 reads TGTGCCAGCAGCTTGGTTAGGGGGTCTGGGATTGTCTACGAGCAGTACTTC. Translating it yields CASSLVRGSGIVYEQYF.